This TCR beta chain was captured in a study of cytomegalovirus exposure and HLA in healthy donors. Study-level results: The analysis excluded some indistinguishable V segments, including TRBV6-2 and TRBV6-3. It was taken for granted in presence/absence analyses that sequencing depth across donors was roughly uniform.

Vbeta (60) and Jbeta (13) primers were used in the PCR. TCRdb's copy holds only in-frame clones and misses some; the assay was immunoSEQ multiplex PCR. Altogether some 180,000 clones are present, around 75% being singletons, with the ten largest covering just under 3%. Points on this clone: Its antigen is still unknown.

The junction had 9 bases not matched to a gene; V was cut back by 4 bases and J by 1 base. Germline V lookup: CDR1 LGHNA, CDR2 YNFKEQ. The CDR3 is 17 residues long. The receptor's source is a male donor in good health and CMV-seronegative. The chain links TRBV4-2 to TRBJ2-1; 8 nucleotides agree with TRBD2. Sequencing was carried out using PBMCs. CDR3 nucleotide sequence: TGTGCCAGCAGCCCCCCCGGGGGGGAGGGTTCCTACAATGAGCAGTTCTTC. This codes for CASSPPGGEGSYNEQFF.